Below, 25 T cell receptor beta chains from the same sample are listed, as sequenced in a study of response to subunit inactivated influenza vaccine. TCRdb re-called the RT-PCR reads through MiXCR, storing one row per CDR3 protein. Found here are over 800,000 distinct CDR3 sequences, around 20% of them singletons; the top ten hold about a tenth. The sequencing used PBMCs from blood, collected more than 4 days after vaccination. These receptors originate from a man aged 50-59 years who received an inactivated influenza vaccine.

This clonotype showed up just a few times. The chain uses TRBV5-5 and TRBJ2-1; 7 nucleotides line up with TRBD2. V was clipped by 3 bases and J by 1 base; unmatched bases: 7. Germline CDR1 and CDR2: SGHKS and YYEKEE (reference sequence). The CDR3 covers 16 residues. Here the CDR3 reads CASSWEGDPSYNEQFF. The CDR3 DNA follows: TGTGCCAGCAGCTGGGAGGGCGACCCATCCTACAATGAGCAGTTCTTC.

This chain links TRBV29-1 with TRBJ2-1, with D uncertain. CDR3 size: 12 residues. Trimming took 4 bases from V and 8 from J, leaving 12 bases between them. CDR1 SQVTM and CDR2 ANQGSEA come from the germline V gene. CDR3 amino acids: CSVASQADEQFF. The CDR3 DNA follows: TGCAGCGTTGCAAGCCAGGCGGATGAGCAGTTCTTC.

The chain joins TRBV7-2 to TRBJ2-5; 9 nucleotides align to TRBD2. Germline V CDR1 and CDR2: SGHTA, FQGNSA. The CDR3 is 16 amino acids. V lost 2 bases to trimming and J lost 5 bases; unmatched junction nucleotides: 9. The CDR3 spells CASSLFERGDRETQYF. In DNA form, the CDR3 reads TGTGCCAGCAGCTTATTCGAGCGGGGGGACCGGGAGACCCAGTACTTC.

The chain joins TRBV3-1 to TRBJ2-7; the D call may be TRBD1 or TRBD2 (7 bases each). V lost 4 bases and J lost 4, with 14 bases in between. The CDR3 covers 14 residues. The germline V gene has CDR1 LGHDT and CDR2 YNNKEL (reference sequence). The CDR3 loop reads CASSRQGLRYEQYF. The CDR3 DNA sequence: TGTGCCAGCAGCCGACAGGGACTACGGTACGAGCAGTACTTC.

In this sample, this clonotype turned up a few times. The V gene is TRBV7-2, the J gene TRBJ2-7, with 9 bases identical to TRBD2. Per germline, CDR1 SGHTA and CDR2 FQGNSA. V trimming: 0 bases; J trimming: 0 bases; junction bases outside the gene matches: 9. This CDR3 is 18 amino acids long. The CDR3 loop reads CASSLAAVVAGASYEQYF. The CDR3 coding sequence is TGTGCCAGCAGCTTAGCGGCGGTGGTAGCGGGAGCCTCCTACGAGCAGTACTTC.

The chain has TRBV5-1 and TRBJ1-1, with a tentative D call TRBD1 (5 bases). Trimming stripped 1 base from V and 1 base from J, with 11 bases between. Germline-derived CDR1 and CDR2 are SGHRS and YFSETQ. This CDR3 has 15 amino acids. CDR3 residues: CASSLYFGGNTEAFF. CDR3 DNA sequence: TGCGCCAGCAGCTTGTATTTCGGGGGGAACACTGAAGCTTTCTTT. Full variable domain (remainder filled in from reference TRBV5-1 and TRBJ1-1): KAGVTQTPRYLIKTRGQQVTLSCSPISGHRSVSWYQQTPGQGLQFLFEYFSETQRNKGNFPGRFSGRQFSNSRSEMNVSTLELGDSALYLCASSLYFGGNTEAFFGQGTRLTVV.

Ten or more counts support this clonotype. J is TRBJ2-1 and V is TRBV7-9, with D tentatively TRBD1 or TRBD2 (5 bases each). CDR3 length: 16 residues. Trimming stripped 1 base from V and 5 bases from J, with 15 bases between. Germline CDR1 and CDR2: SEHNR and FQNEAQ (reference sequence). The CDR3: CASSLGPRGANNEQFF. In nucleotides, the CDR3 is TGTGCCAGCAGCTTAGGCCCGAGGGGCGCGAACAATGAGCAGTTCTTC.

The chain carries TRBV5-1 and TRBJ2-3, with 11 positions matching TRBD2. The ends lost 2 bases at V and 4 bases at J; junction bases unmatched: 9. The germline gives CDR1 SGHRS, CDR2 YFSETQ. This CDR3 comprises 17 residues. CDR3 sequence: CASSFLPLAGGADTQYF. Written as DNA, the CDR3 is TGCGCCAGCAGCTTTCTTCCCCTAGCGGGGGGAGCAGATACGCAGTATTTT.

A few counts support this clonotype. This sequence may be a read error, since a much larger clone differs from it by one base. For the CDR3, the DNA is TGCAGCGTTGGGAACACCGGGGAGCTGTTTTTT. Its protein product is CSVGNTGELFF. This chain connects TRBV29-1 to TRBJ2-2; no reliable D call. The CDR3 sequence is 11 residues long. Per the germline V gene, CDR1 is SQVTM and CDR2 is ANQGSEA. Trimming removed 4 bases at V and 1 base at J, with 1 base between.

In its sample, this clonotype was seen a few times. CDR3 sequence reads: CASSEVAGETQYF. DNA of the CDR3: TGTGCCAGCAGTGAAGTGGCCGGGGAGACCCAGTACTTC. This chain joins TRBV2 and TRBJ2-5; D gene uncertain. V was cut by 1 base and J by 5 bases, with 8 bases left in between. The germline V gene encodes CDR1 SNHLY and CDR2 FYNNEI. This CDR3 region has 13 residues. The full variable domain, completed using reference TRBV2 and TRBJ2-5, is EPEVTQTPSHQVTQMGQEVILRCVPISNHLYFYWYRQILGQKVEFLVSFYNNEISEKSEIFDDQFSVERPDGSNFTLKIRSTKLEDSAMYFCASSEVAGETQYFGPGTRLLVL.

This clonotype turned up a few times. The chain couples TRBV3-1 to TRBJ2-1; D gene ambiguous. This CDR3 comprises 15 residues. Looked up from germline, CDR1 is LGHDT and CDR2 is YNNKEL (reference sequence). The ends were cut back, 1 base at V and 0 bases at J, with 7 bases in the middle. The CDR3 loop reads CASSQGIFSYNEQFF. The CDR3 region has the DNA TGTGCCAGCAGCCAAGGGATTTTCTCCTACAATGAGCAGTTCTTC.

J is TRBJ2-7 and V is TRBV20-1; 8 bases match TRBD1. CDR1 DFQATT and CDR2 SNEGSKA come from the germline V gene (reference sequence). The junction had 4 bases not matched to a gene; V was cut back by 4 bases and J by 2 bases. The CDR3 runs 13 residues. The CDR3 is CSATRQGTYEQYF. The DNA for the CDR3 is TGCAGTGCTACCCGACAGGGGACCTACGAGCAGTACTTC.

J is TRBJ2-7 and V is TRBV10-3; the match to TRBD1 covers 8 bases. Germline V CDR1 and CDR2: ENHRY, SYGVKD. Trimming at V came to 7 bases and at J to 6 bases, leaving 8 bases not matched to a gene. This CDR3 has 13 amino acids. The CDR3 sequence is CAIKGQAISEQYF. CDR3 in DNA: TGTGCCATCAAGGGACAGGCCATTTCCGAGCAGTACTTC.

This clonotype was seen a few times. The rearrangement links TRBV19 to TRBJ1-1; D gene unclear. This CDR3 is 15 amino acids long. Trimming took 4 bases from V and 0 from J, leaving 12 bases between them. The V gene's germline CDR1 is LNHDA and CDR2 SQIVND (reference sequence). The CDR3 nucleotides read TGTGCCAGTAGTAAGGGCGGAGTCATGAACACTGAAGCTTTCTTT. This codes for CASSKGGVMNTEAFF.

The chain is built from TRBV6-7 and TRBJ1-1; no reliable D call. TRBV6-7 is classed as an ORF, of uncertain function. Between the trimmed V and J ends, which lost 11 bases and 3 bases, there was a span of 16 bases. The CDR3 has 13 amino acids. CDR3 protein: CAVSRGPDTEAFF. DNA for the CDR3: TGTGCCGTCTCCCGTGGACCGGACACTGAAGCTTTCTTT.

The chain joins TRBV5-1 to TRBJ2-7; D might be TRBD2 (7 bases). V was shortened by 0 bases and J by 6 bases, with 19 bases between the two germline ends. The CDR3 covers 16 residues. The germline V gene encodes CDR1 SGHRS and CDR2 YFSETQ. CDR3 residues: CASSLEPGEGQGEQYF. In DNA, the CDR3 is TGCGCCAGCAGCTTGGAACCAGGGGAGGGCCAGGGCGAGCAGTACTTC.

V and J are TRBV4-3 and TRBJ1-2; D unclear. With 0 bases removed from V and 1 base from J, the gap between germline ends came to 9 bases. The germline V gene encodes CDR1 LGHNA and CDR2 YSLEER. The CDR3 totals 15 residues. CDR3 loop: CASSQEVRYNYGYTF. The CDR3 DNA reads as TGCGCCAGCAGCCAAGAAGTCAGATATAACTATGGCTACACCTTC.

The chain combines TRBV27 with TRBJ2-1; possible D gene TRBD1, 6 bases. Between the trimmed V and J ends, which lost 6 bases and 6 bases, there was a span of 15 bases. CDR1 is MNHEY, CDR2 SMNVEV, per germline (reference sequence). This CDR3 has 14 amino acids. CDR3 region: CASRLDRIGNEQFF. CDR3 sequence (DNA): TGTGCCAGCAGGTTAGACAGGATCGGCAATGAGCAGTTCTTC.

The J gene is TRBJ2-5, the V gene TRBV7-8, with 7 nucleotides matching TRBD2. The trim removed 4 bases at V and 2 bases at J, leaving 4 bases unmatched. In germline, CDR1 is SGHVS, CDR2 FQNEAQ. CDR3 size: 14 residues. The CDR3 region is CASSSEREQETQYF. Written as DNA, the CDR3 is TGTGCCAGCAGCTCGGAGCGGGAACAAGAGACCCAGTACTTC.

The genes are TRBV20-1 and TRBJ1-2; TRBD1 is a possible D gene (6 bases). The CDR3 covers 12 residues. Trimming stripped 3 bases from V and 7 bases from J, with 12 bases between. Germline CDR1 DFQATT, CDR2 SNEGSKA (reference sequence). The CDR3 DNA is TGCAGTGCTAGGGTCACAGGGCTTGGCTACACCTTC. It translates to CSARVTGLGYTF.

In this sample, this clonotype turned up a few times. This chain links TRBV4-1 with TRBJ2-7; TRBD1 agrees at 9 bases. Germline trimming cut 7 bases from V and 3 bases from J; bases unmatched to any gene: 22. The CDR3 runs 19 residues. Germline V CDR1 and CDR2: MGHRA, YSYEKL. The CDR3 sequence is CASTPTGGSELPGYYEQYF. The CDR3 nucleotides read TGCGCCAGCACCCCTACAGGGGGCTCGGAACTCCCTGGCTACTACGAGCAGTACTTC.

Only a few counts were recorded for this clonotype. This rearrangement joins TRBV29-1 to TRBJ2-3; 7 nucleotides match TRBD2. The CDR3 has 13 residues. CDR1 and CDR2 from the germline V gene are SQVTM and ANQGSEA. The V gene end was trimmed by 7 bases and the J gene end by 7 bases; junction bases not matched to a gene: 11. The CDR3 loop is CSAGSGVGNTQYF. DNA of the CDR3: TGCAGCGCTGGGAGCGGGGTGGGAAATACGCAGTATTTT.

This chain uses TRBV2 with TRBJ2-7; TRBD1 matches 10 bases. V shed 7 bases, J shed 6 bases, and the junction held 12 bases outside the gene matches. Germline lookup yields CDR1 SNHLY and CDR2 FYNNEI. The CDR3 is 15 amino acids. CDR3 residues: CASTVGDRGRGEQYF. CDR3 sequence (DNA): TGTGCCAGCACCGTGGGGGACAGGGGAAGGGGCGAGCAGTACTTC.

The rearrangement joins TRBV10-3 to TRBJ2-3, with 9 bases identical to TRBD1. V lost 6 bases to trimming and J lost 5 bases; unmatched junction nucleotides: 3. Germline V gives CDR1 ENHRY, CDR2 SYGVKD. CDR3 length: 13 amino acids. CDR3 sequence: CAIRGQGRDTQYF. The CDR3 DNA reads as TGTGCCATCAGGGGACAGGGCAGAGATACGCAGTATTTT.

This clonotype occurred many times. The J gene is TRBJ2-1, the V gene TRBV29-1; 9 bases fit TRBD2. The junction had 7 bases not matched to a gene; V was cut back by 6 bases and J by 7 bases. Germline CDR1 reads SQVTM; CDR2 reads ANQGSEA. The CDR3 contains 13 residues. CDR3: CSVGLAIGNEQFF. CDR3 DNA: TGCAGCGTGGGACTAGCAATAGGAAATGAGCAGTTCTTC.